Each of the 13 T cell receptor beta chains below was sequenced from the same sample in a study of identical twins. TCRdb re-derived calls from the 5' RACE reads in MiXCR, one entry per CDR3 protein. Counted here are 500,000 to 650,000 distinct CDR3 sequences, less than 9% occurring once; the ten biggest clones make up 1.6%. These data also formed part of another study, on yellow fever vaccine responses in identical twins.

Material: PBMCs. All receptors derive from a woman in her late teens or twenties in good health.

The gene calls are TRBV5-1 and TRBJ2-7; D is possibly TRBD1 or TRBD2 (5 bases each). Trimming stripped 0 bases from V and 6 bases from J, with 10 bases between. The CDR3 spans 13 residues. Per the germline V gene, CDR1 is SGHRS and CDR2 is YFSETQ. CDR3 sequence: CASSLDRGPEQYV. As DNA, the CDR3 is TGCGCCAGCAGCTTGGATAGGGGACCCGAGCAGTACGTC.

The chain joins TRBV12-3 or TRBV12-4 to TRBJ2-5; weak D call: TRBD1 (5 bases). The CDR3 runs to 11 residues. The V end lost 7 bases, the J end lost 13 bases, and 16 bases lay between the germline ends. The CDR3 protein is CASTMWGPMYF. The CDR3 DNA follows: TGTGCCAGCACCATGTGGGGCCCGATGTACTTC.

A note on this clonotype: This may come from a read error, since a much larger clone is one base off. J is TRBJ2-3 and V is TRBV5-6; D is perhaps TRBD1 (6 bases). Per germline, CDR1 SGHDT and CDR2 YYEEEE. The CDR3 spans 15 residues. CDR3 sequence reads: CASSFLDRSTYTQYF. DNA of the CDR3: TGTGCCAGCAGCTTCCTGGACAGAAGCACATATACGCAGTATTTT.

The rearrangement uses TRBV27 and TRBJ2-1, with D maybe TRBD1 (5 bases). V lost 2 bases and J lost 6, with 11 bases in between. The CDR3 consists of 14 residues. Germline assignment: CDR1 MNHEY and CDR2 SMNVEV (reference sequence). The CDR3 sequence is CASSLGAVTNEQFF. Here the CDR3 DNA reads TGTGCCAGCAGTTTAGGGGCAGTTACCAATGAGCAGTTCTTC.

This clonotype was seen only a few times. This chain joins TRBV28 and TRBJ2-3, with D unresolved. Looked up from germline, CDR1 is MDHEN and CDR2 is SYDVKM. V was cut by 4 bases and J by 0 bases, with 14 bases left in between. This CDR3 comprises 16 residues. The CDR3 spells CASSSVLAESTDTQYF. CDR3 sequence (DNA): TGTGCCAGCAGTTCGGTCTTGGCAGAAAGCACAGATACGCAGTATTTT.

This chain connects TRBV20-1 to TRBJ2-5; D possibly uses TRBD1 or TRBD2 (5 bases each). This CDR3 is 13 amino acids long. Germline-derived CDR1 and CDR2 are DFQATT and SNEGSKA (reference sequence). V gave up 6 bases and J gave up 5 bases, with 16 bases separating them. CDR3 amino acids: CSAEGREIETQYF. CDR3 DNA: TGCAGTGCCGAAGGCAGGGAGATTGAGACCCAGTACTTC.

The table lists this clonotype with many counts. The rearrangement links TRBV28 to TRBJ2-3, with 12 bases fitting TRBD2. The CDR3 consists of 17 residues. The germline CDR1 and CDR2 sequences are MDHEN and SYDVKM. J gave up 2 bases and V 1 base, and 4 bases lay outside the gene matches. The CDR3 bases are TGTGCCAGCAGTTTATTGACTAGCGGGGGTCCCACAGATACGCAGTATTTT. It encodes CASSLLTSGGPTDTQYF.

The chain carries TRBV15 and TRBJ2-5; D may match TRBD1 or TRBD2 (5 bases each). Trimming stripped 1 base from V and 5 bases from J, with 11 bases between. CDR3 length equals 14 residues. The germline gives CDR1 LNHNV, CDR2 YYDKDF (reference sequence). The CDR3 bases are TGTGCCACCAGCAGAGGGTGGGGCGGGGAGACCCAGTACTTC. Its protein product is CATSRGWGGETQYF.

The chain combines TRBV6-5 with TRBJ1-2; D unresolved. The CDR3 contains 14 residues. Germline CDR1 reads MNHEY; CDR2 reads SVGAGI. V lost 2 bases to trimming and J lost 7 bases, with 14 bases between them. CDR3 nucleotide sequence: TGTGCCAGCAGTTACGGGCGGGAAAAGAGTGGCTACACCTTC. Amino acids: CASSYGREKSGYTF.

This CDR3 is CASSLRDRDTGELFF. CDR3 coding DNA: TGCGCCAGCAGCCTCCGGGACAGAGACACCGGGGAGCTGTTTTTT. The genes are TRBV4-1 and TRBJ2-2; 7 nucleotides align to TRBD1. Germline loops: CDR1 MGHRA, CDR2 YSYEKL. The CDR3 length is 15 residues. Unmatched junction bases numbered 5, after V lost 4 bases and J lost 3 bases.

This clonotype was seen more than once but under ten times. The chain recombines TRBV28 with TRBJ2-7; D possibly corresponds to TRBD1 (5 bases). CDR3 length: 15 amino acids. Germline CDR1 is MDHEN and CDR2 is SYDVKM. With 10 bases removed from V and 5 bases from J, the gap between germline ends came to 24 bases. CDR3 amino acids: CATWGSRSGFNEQYV. The CDR3 region has the DNA TGTGCCACTTGGGGCAGTCGGTCAGGGTTCAACGAGCAGTACGTC.

This clonotype was seen a few times. The V call is TRBV25-1, the J call TRBJ2-7, with D maybe TRBD1 (5 bases). Germline CDR1 and CDR2: MGHDK and SYGVNS. The V and J ends lost 8 bases and 4 bases respectively, with 12 bases between them. CDR3 size: 12 residues. The CDR3 DNA follows: TGTGCCAGCTCAGGGAAGCTTTACGAGCAGTACTTC. Translated, it gives CASSGKLYEQYF.

The genes are TRBV9 and TRBJ2-7, with TRBD2 matching 13 bases. From germline, CDR1 is SGDLS and CDR2 YYNGEE. This CDR3 spans 19 amino acids. The ends lost 1 base at V and 0 bases at J; junction bases unmatched: 10. CDR3 in amino acids: CASSVPPGLAGSNSYEQYF. In nucleotides, the CDR3 is TGTGCCAGCAGCGTACCCCCGGGACTAGCGGGAAGTAACTCCTACGAGCAGTACTTC.